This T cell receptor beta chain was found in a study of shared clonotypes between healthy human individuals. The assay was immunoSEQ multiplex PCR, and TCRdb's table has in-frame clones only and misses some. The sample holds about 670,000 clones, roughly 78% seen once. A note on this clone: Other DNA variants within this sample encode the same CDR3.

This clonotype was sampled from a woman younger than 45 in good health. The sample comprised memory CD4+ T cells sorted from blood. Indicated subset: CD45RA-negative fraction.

Written as DNA, the CDR3 is TGCGCCAGCAGCCGAGACAGCGGGGGTTACAATGAGCAGTTCTTC. This sequence encodes CASSRDSGGYNEQFF. This chain joins TRBV5-1 and TRBJ2-1; TRBD2 agrees at 8 bases. V trimming: 4 bases; J trimming: 4 bases; junction bases outside the gene matches: 7. In germline, CDR1 is SGHRS, CDR2 YFSETQ. The CDR3 is made up of 15 amino acids.